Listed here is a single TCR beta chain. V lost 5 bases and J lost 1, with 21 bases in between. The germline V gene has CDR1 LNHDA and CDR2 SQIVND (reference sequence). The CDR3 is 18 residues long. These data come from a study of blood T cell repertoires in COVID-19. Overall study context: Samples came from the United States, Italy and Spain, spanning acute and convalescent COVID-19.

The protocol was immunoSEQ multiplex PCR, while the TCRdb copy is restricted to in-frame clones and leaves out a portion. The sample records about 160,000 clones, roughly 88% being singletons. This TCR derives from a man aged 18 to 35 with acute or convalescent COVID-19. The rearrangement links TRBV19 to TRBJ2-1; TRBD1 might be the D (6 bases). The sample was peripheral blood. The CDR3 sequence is CASSPPGALPPSYNEQFF. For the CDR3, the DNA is TGTGCCAGTAGTCCTCCAGGGGCCCTCCCCCCGTCCTACAATGAGCAGTTCTTC.